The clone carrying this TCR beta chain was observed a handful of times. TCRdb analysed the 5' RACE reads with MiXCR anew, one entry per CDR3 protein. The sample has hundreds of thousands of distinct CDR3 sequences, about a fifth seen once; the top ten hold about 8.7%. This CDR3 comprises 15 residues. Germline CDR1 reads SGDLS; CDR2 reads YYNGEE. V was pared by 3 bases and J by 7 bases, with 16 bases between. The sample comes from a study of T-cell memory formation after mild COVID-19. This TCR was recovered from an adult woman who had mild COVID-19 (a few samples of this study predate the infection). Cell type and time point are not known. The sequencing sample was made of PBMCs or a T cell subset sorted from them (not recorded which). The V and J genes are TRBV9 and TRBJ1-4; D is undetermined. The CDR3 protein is CASSAPGGSREKLFF. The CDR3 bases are TGTGCCAGCAGCGCCCCGGGAGGGAGTCGTGAAAAACTGTTTTTT.